This TCR beta chain is drawn from a study of shared clonotypes between healthy human individuals. Study in general: Per donor, three plates held CD4 naive cells, three held CD4 memory, two held CD8 naive and one held CD8 memory.

Naive CD8 cells lacked CD45RO and underwent positive selection for CCR7, leaving out terminally differentiated effector memory CD45RA+ cells. Nashville, Tennessee was home to all donors, each a Caucasian adult. This clone was seen a handful of times. CDR1 MDHEN and CDR2 SYDVKM come from the germline V gene. V shed 6 bases, J shed 5 bases, and the junction held 3 bases outside the gene matches. The CDR3 length is 13 residues. Sequencing was performed with immunoSEQ multiplex PCR; in TCRdb, only in-frame clones are kept and a portion is missing. The sample consists of under 850,000 clones, around 93% of them appearing once.

The gene calls are TRBV28 and TRBJ2-7; 11 bases align to TRBD2. Material: naive CD8+ T cells sorted from blood. This clonotype was obtained from a man in his thirties or forties in good health. DNA for the CDR3: TGTGCCAGCAGCAAACTAGCGGGAGACGAGCAGTACTTC. It yields the protein CASSKLAGDEQYF. The full variable domain, in which reference TRBV28 and TRBJ2-7 provide the parts outside the CDR3, is DVKVTQSSRYLVKRTGEKVFLECVQDMDHENMFWYRQDPGLGLRLIYFSYDVKMKEKGDIPEGYSVSREKKERFSLILESASTNQTSMYLCASSKLAGDEQYFGPGTRLTVT.